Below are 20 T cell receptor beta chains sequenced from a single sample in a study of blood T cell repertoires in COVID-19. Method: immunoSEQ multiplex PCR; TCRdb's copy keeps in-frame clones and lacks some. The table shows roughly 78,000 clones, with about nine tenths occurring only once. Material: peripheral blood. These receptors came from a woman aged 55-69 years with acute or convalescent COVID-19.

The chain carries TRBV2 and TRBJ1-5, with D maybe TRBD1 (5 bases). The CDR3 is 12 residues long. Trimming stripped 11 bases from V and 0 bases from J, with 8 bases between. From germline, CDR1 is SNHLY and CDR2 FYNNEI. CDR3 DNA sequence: TGTGCCGGGGGGTATAGCAATCAGCCCCAGCATTTT. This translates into CAGGYSNQPQHF. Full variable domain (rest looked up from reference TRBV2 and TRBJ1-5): EPEVTQTPSHQVTQMGQEVILRCVPISNHLYFYWYRQILGQKVEFLVSFYNNEISEKSEIFDDQFSVERPDGSNFTLKIRSTKLEDSAMYFCAGGYSNQPQHFGDGTRLSIL.

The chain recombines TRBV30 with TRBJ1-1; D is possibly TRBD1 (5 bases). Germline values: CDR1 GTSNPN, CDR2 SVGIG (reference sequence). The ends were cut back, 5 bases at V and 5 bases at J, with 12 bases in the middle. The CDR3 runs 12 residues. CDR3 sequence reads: CAWGDSRTEAFF. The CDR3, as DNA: TGTGCCTGGGGGGACTCTCGGACTGAAGCTTTCTTT.

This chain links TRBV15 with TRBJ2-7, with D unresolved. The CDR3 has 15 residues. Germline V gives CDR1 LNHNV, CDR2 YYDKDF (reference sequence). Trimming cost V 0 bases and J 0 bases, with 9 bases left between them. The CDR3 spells CATSRDRVSSYEQYF. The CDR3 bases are TGTGCCACCAGCAGAGATCGTGTCAGCTCCTACGAGCAGTACTTC.

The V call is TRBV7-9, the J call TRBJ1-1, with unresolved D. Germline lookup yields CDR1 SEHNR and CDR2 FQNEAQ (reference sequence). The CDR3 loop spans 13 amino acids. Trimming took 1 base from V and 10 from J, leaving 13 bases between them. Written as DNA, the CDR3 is TGTGCCAGCAGCTTAGGAACCCAGGAGGGAGCTTTCTTT. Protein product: CASSLGTQEGAFF.

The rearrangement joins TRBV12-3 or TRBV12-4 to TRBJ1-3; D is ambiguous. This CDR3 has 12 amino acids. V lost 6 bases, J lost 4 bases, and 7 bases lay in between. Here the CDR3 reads CASSPIGNTIYF. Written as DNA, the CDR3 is TGTGCCAGCAGCCCTATCGGAAACACCATATATTTT.

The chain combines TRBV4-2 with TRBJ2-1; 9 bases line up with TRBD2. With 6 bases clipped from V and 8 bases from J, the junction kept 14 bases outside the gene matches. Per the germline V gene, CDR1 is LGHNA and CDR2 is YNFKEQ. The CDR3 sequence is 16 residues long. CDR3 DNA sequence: TGTGCCAGCAGGGCGCGGGCGGGAGGGCCGGGGGATGAGCAGTTCTTC. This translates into CASRARAGGPGDEQFF.

CDR3 sequence: CARSLPSGGAADTQYF. The CDR3 DNA follows: TGTGCCAGAAGCTTACCTAGCGGGGGGGCCGCAGATACGCAGTATTTT. This chain connects TRBV5-3 to TRBJ2-3; TRBD2 aligns across 12 bases. TRBV5-3 falls under the ORF class, with uncertain function. The V gene end was trimmed by 2 bases and the J gene end by 4 bases; junction bases not matched to a gene: 5. This CDR3 is built from 16 residues.

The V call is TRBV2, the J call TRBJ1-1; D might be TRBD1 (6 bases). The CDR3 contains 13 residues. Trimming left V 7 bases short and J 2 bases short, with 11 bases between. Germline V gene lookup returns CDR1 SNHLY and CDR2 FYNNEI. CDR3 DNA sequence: TGTGCCAGCATAGGACAGCAAAACACTGAAGCTTTCTTT. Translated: CASIGQQNTEAFF.

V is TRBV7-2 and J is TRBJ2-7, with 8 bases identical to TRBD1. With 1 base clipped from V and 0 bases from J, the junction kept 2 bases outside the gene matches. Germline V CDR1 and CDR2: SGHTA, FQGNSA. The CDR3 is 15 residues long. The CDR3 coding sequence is TGTGCCAGCAGCTTAGTTCAGGGGGCCTCCTACGAGCAGTACTTC. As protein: CASSLVQGASYEQYF.

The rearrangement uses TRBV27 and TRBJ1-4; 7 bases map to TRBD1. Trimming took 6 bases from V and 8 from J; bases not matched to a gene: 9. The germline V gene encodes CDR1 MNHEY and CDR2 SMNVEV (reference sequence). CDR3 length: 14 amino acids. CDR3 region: CASRSGGHVEKLFF. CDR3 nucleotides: TGTGCCAGCAGGTCAGGGGGACACGTCGAAAAACTGTTTTTT.

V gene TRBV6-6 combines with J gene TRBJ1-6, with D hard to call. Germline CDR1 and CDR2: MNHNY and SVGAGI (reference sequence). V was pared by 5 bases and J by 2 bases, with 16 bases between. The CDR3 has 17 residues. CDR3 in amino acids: CASSRSPTAAYNSPLHF. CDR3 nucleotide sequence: TGTGCCAGCAGTCGCAGCCCTACAGCTGCCTATAATTCACCCCTCCACTTT.

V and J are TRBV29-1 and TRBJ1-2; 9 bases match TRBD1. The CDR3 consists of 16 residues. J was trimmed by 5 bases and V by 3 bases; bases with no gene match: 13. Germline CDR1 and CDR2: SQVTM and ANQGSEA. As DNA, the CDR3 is TGCAGCGTTGACCAGACCGGGACAGGGAGTTTGTATGGCTACACCTTC. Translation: CSVDQTGTGSLYGYTF. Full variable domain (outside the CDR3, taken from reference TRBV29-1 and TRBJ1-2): SAVISQKPSRDICQRGTSLTIQCQVDSQVTMMFWYRQQPGQSLTLIATANQGSEATYESGFVIDKFPISRPNLTFSTLTVSNMSPEDSSIYLCSVDQTGTGSLYGYTFGSGTRLTVV.

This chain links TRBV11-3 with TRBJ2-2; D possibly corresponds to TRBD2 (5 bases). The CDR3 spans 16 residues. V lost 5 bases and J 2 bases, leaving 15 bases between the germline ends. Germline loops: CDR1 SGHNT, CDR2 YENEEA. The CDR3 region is CASSVGPLGNTGELFF. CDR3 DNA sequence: TGTGCCAGCAGCGTAGGACCACTAGGAAACACCGGGGAGCTGTTTTTT.

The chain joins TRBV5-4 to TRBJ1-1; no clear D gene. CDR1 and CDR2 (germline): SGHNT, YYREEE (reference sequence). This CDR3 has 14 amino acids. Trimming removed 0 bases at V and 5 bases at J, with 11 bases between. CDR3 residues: CASSLAGVETEAFF. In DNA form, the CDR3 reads TGTGCCAGCAGCTTGGCCGGAGTTGAGACTGAAGCTTTCTTT.

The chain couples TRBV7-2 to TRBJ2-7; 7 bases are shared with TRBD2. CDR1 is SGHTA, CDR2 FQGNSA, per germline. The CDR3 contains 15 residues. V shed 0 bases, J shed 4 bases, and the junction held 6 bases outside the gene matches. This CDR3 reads CASSLAGGVFYEQYF. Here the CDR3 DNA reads TGTGCCAGCAGCTTAGCGGGGGGGGTTTTTTACGAGCAGTACTTC.

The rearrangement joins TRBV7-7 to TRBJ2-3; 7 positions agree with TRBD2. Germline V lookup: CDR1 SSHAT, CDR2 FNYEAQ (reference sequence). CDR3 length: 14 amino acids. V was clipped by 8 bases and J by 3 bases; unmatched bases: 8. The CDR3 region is CASQLARGTDTQYF. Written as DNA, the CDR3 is TGTGCCAGCCAACTAGCGAGAGGGACAGATACGCAGTATTTT.

CDR3: CASSPLRDNTDTQYF. The CDR3 coding sequence is TGTGCCAGCAGCCCGCTACGGGACAACACAGATACGCAGTATTTT. This rearrangement joins TRBV28 to TRBJ2-3; maybe TRBD1 (6 bases). V lost 6 bases and J lost 2, with 15 bases in between. The CDR3 contains 15 residues. The germline CDR1 and CDR2 sequences are MDHEN and SYDVKM. The full variable domain, rest sourced from reference TRBV28 and TRBJ2-3, is DVKVTQSSRYLVKRTGEKVFLECVQDMDHENMFWYRQDPGLGLRLIYFSYDVKMKEKGDIPEGYSVSREKKERFSLILESASTNQTSMYLCASSPLRDNTDTQYFGPGTRLTVL.

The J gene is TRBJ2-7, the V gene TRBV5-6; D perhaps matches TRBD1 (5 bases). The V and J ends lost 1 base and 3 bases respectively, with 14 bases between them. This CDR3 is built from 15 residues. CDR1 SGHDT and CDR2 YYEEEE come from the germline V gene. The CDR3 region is CASSLHQGRFYEQYF. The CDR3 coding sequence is TGTGCCAGCAGCTTGCATCAGGGCAGATTCTACGAGCAGTACTTC.

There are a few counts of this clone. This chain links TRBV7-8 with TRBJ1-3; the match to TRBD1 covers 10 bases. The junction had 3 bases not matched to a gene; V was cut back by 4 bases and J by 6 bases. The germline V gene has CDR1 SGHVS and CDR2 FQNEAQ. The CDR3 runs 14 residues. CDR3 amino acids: CASSSGTGVNTIYF. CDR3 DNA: TGTGCCAGCAGCTCGGGGACAGGGGTAAACACCATATATTTT.

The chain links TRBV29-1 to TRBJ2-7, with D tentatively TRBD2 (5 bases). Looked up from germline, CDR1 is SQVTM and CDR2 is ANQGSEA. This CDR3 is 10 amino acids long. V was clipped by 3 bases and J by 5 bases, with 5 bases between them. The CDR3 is CSVERDEQYF. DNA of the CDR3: TGCAGCGTTGAGAGGGACGAGCAGTACTTC.